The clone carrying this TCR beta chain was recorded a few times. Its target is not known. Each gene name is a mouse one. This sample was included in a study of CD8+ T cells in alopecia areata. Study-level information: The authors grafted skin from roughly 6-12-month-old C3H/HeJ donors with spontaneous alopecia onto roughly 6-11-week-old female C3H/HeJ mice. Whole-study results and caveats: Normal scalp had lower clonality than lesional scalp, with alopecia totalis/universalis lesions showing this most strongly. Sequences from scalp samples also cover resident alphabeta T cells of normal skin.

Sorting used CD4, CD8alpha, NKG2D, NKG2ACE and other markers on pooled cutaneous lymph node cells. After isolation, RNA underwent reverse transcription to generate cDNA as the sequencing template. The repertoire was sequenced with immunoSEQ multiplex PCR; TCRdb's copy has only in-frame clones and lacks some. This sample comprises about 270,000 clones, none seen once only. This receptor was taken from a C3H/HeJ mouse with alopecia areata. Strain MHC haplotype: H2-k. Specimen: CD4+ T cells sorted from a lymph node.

CDR3 residues: CASGDWDEQYF. The part of the CDR3 DNA that was read is TGTGCCAGCGGTGACTGGGAT. The chain couples TRBV13-2 to TRBJ2-7; possible D gene TRBD2, 5 bases. The read stops 4 residues short of the end of the CDR3; the missing end is completed from the germline J gene. The CDR3 sequence is 11 residues long. CDR1 is NNHNN and CDR2 is SYGAGS in the germline V gene (reference sequence).